This T cell receptor (beta chain) was retrieved from a study of CD8 T cells in ankylosing spondylitis. Study findings and constraints: Earlier reports found some motif variants in synovial fluid and blood in reactive arthritis. From matched ankylosing spondylitis synovial fluid, disease-linked clones were reportedly recovered at significantly enriched levels. CD8+ by phenotype, disease-linked clones were relatively rare in peripheral blood.

The germline V gene encodes CDR1 SGHRS and CDR2 YFSETQ. The junction had 1 base not matched to a gene; V was cut back by 0 bases and J by 3 bases. The CDR3 totals 15 residues. Quantitative barcoded 5'-RACE was used to prepare TCR beta libraries. TCRdb reanalysed the 5' RACE reads using MiXCR and keeps one entry per CDR3 protein. Of 150,000 to 200,000 distinct CDR3 sequences listed, around a sixth were seen once; the top ten hold approximately 4%. Concerning this clonotype: Its antigen is unknown.

Material for sequencing was blood, either unsorted or a sorted T cell fraction (not recorded which). The TCR comes from a male donor under 30 with ankylosing spondylitis or in good health (not recorded which). The chain uses TRBV5-1 and TRBJ2-3; 10 bases agree with TRBD2. CDR3 sequence: CASSLEGLATDTQYF. The CDR3 DNA follows: TGCGCCAGCAGCTTGGAGGGACTAGCGACAGATACGCAGTATTTT.